The 14 T cell receptor beta chains listed next were all sequenced from one sample in a study of blood T cells in healthy people across ages. Through a sample-barcoded 5' primer and a J-beta primer mix, a second PCR was run for roughly 7 to 12 cycles. One entry per CDR3 protein, called by TCRdb with MiXCR from the 5' RACE reads. The repertoire has fewer than 950,000 distinct CDR3 sequences, 50% to 65% of them found once; the top ten carry 40% to 50%. Source material: blood. The receptors stem from a man older than 75 in good health.

The chain is built from TRBV20-1 and TRBJ2-7, with D maybe TRBD2 (5 bases). The CDR3 consists of 15 residues. CDR1 and CDR2 from the germline V gene are DFQATT and SNEGSKA (reference sequence). V was clipped by 0 bases and J by 0 bases, with 12 bases between them. CDR3 bases: TGCAGTGCTAGAGATGAAGCGGTGAGCTCCTACGAGCAGTACTTC. This translates into CSARDEAVSSYEQYF.

The J gene is TRBJ2-7, the V gene TRBV4-1; TRBD2 agrees at 8 bases. This CDR3 spans 14 amino acids. Germline CDR1 reads MGHRA; CDR2 reads YSYEKL. Trimming took 2 bases from V and 6 from J; bases not matched to a gene: 6. CDR3 sequence (DNA): TGCGCCAGCAGCCAAAGACTCACTAGCGGCGAGCAGTACTTC. This translates into CASSQRLTSGEQYF.

This clonotype occurred many times. The DNA for the CDR3 is TGTGCCAGCAGCCTGACTAGCGGATCGGAGACCCAGTACTTC. Its translation is CASSLTSGSETQYF. The chain links TRBV12-3 or TRBV12-4 to TRBJ2-5, with 9 bases identical to TRBD2. The CDR3 has 14 amino acids. The V segment lost 6 bases and the J segment 5 bases; nucleotides outside the gene matches: 7.

The chain links TRBV4-1 to TRBJ1-6; D remains ambiguous. The CDR3 has 15 amino acids. V was shortened by 1 base and J by 5 bases, with 9 bases between the two germline ends. The germline V gene has CDR1 MGHRA and CDR2 YSYEKL. The CDR3 nucleotides read TGCGCCAGCAGCCAAGTGAACAGCGATAATTCACCCCTCCACTTT. The encoded protein is CASSQVNSDNSPLHF.

This clonotype has just one count. The chain is built from TRBV12-3 or TRBV12-4 and TRBJ1-4; D is ambiguous. V lost 5 bases to trimming and J lost 6 bases, with 16 bases between them. This CDR3 spans 15 amino acids. The CDR3 region is CASSRRDGLDEKLFF. The CDR3 region has the DNA TGTGCCAGCAGTCGACGCGACGGGCTCGATGAAAAACTGTTTTTT.

V gene TRBV27 combines with J gene TRBJ2-5; unclear D gene. Per germline, CDR1 MNHEY and CDR2 SMNVEV (reference sequence). The CDR3 spans 17 residues. The V end was cut by 0 bases, the J end by 1 base, with 15 bases between. This CDR3 reads CASSLSLPRVTQETQYF. CDR3 DNA: TGTGCCAGCAGTTTATCCCTCCCTAGGGTCACCCAAGAGACCCAGTACTTC.

J is TRBJ2-5 and V is TRBV12-3 or TRBV12-4; 9 nucleotides match TRBD1. This CDR3 is built from 20 residues. With V trimmed by 2 bases and J by 11 bases, 27 bases remained unmatched. CDR3 sequence: CASSLRDRVGLGAVYNEQYF. The CDR3 bases are TGTGCCAGCAGTTTAAGGGACAGGGTAGGGCTAGGGGCAGTCTACAATGAGCAGTACTTC.

This chain joins TRBV5-1 and TRBJ2-1, with 9 bases lining up with TRBD2. J was trimmed by 6 bases and V by 2 bases; bases with no gene match: 6. This CDR3 has 15 residues. Germline V gene lookup returns CDR1 SGHRS and CDR2 YFSETQ. CDR3 sequence: CASSFSSGTRNEQFF. The CDR3 DNA sequence: TGCGCCAGCAGCTTCTCTAGCGGGACCCGCAATGAGCAGTTCTTC.

This chain uses TRBV20-1 with TRBJ2-3; weak D call: TRBD1 (6 bases). The CDR3 covers 14 residues. Germline V CDR1 and CDR2: DFQATT, SNEGSKA (reference sequence). The V gene lost 3 bases and the J gene lost 3 bases, with 13 bases spanning the gap. The CDR3 region has the DNA TGCAGTGCTAGTCTGGGGGCGAGGACAGATACGCAGTATTTT. This codes for CSASLGARTDTQYF.

Only a few counts were recorded for this clonotype. The rearrangement links TRBV2 to TRBJ2-6; 7 bases agree with TRBD2. The CDR3 is 13 residues long. CDR1 SNHLY and CDR2 FYNNEI come from the germline V gene. The CDR3 DNA reads TGTGGCTGGGGGGGATCAGGGGCCAACGTCCTGACTTTC. It yields the protein CGWGGSGANVLTF.

The chain links TRBV30 to TRBJ2-1, with 7 bases identical to TRBD2. The CDR3 spans 12 residues. CDR1 GTSNPN and CDR2 SVGIG come from the germline V gene (reference sequence). CDR3 DNA: TGTGCAGGATCTAGCGGATACAATGAGCAGTTCTTC. Translation: CAGSSGYNEQFF.

The V gene is TRBV27, the J gene TRBJ1-1, with 10 bases that match TRBD1. The CDR3 is 13 amino acids. Germline values: CDR1 MNHEY, CDR2 SMNVEV (reference sequence). The junction had 0 bases not matched to a gene; V was cut back by 4 bases and J by 4 bases. DNA for the CDR3: TGTGCCAGCAGTTGGACAGGGGGCACTGAAGCTTTCTTT. It is translated as CASSWTGGTEAFF.

The rearrangement links TRBV2 to TRBJ2-1, with D possibly called TRBD1 or TRBD2 (5 bases each). V lost 7 bases to trimming and J lost 8 bases, with 15 bases between them. The CDR3 extends over 13 amino acids. Germline assignment: CDR1 SNHLY and CDR2 FYNNEI. The CDR3 spells CASTGTIIDEQFF. CDR3 bases: TGTGCCAGCACAGGGACCATCATCGATGAGCAGTTCTTC. Together with reference TRBV2 and TRBJ2-1, the CDR3 gives the full variable domain: EPEVTQTPSHQVTQMGQEVILRCVPISNHLYFYWYRQILGQKVEFLVSFYNNEISEKSEIFDDQFSVERPDGSNFTLKIRSTKLEDSAMYFCASTGTIIDEQFFGPGTRLTVL.

The chain has TRBV6-1 and TRBJ2-7; 7 nucleotides line up with TRBD2. The end of the DNA aligns better with TRBJ2-5, so the J call may be wrong. Germline V gives CDR1 MNHNS, CDR2 SASEGT. CDR3 size: 15 residues. The CDR3 DNA sequence: TGTGCCAGCAGTGAAGAGTGGGGGGGGATGGAGACCCAGTACTTC. Translating it yields CASSEEWGGMETQYF.